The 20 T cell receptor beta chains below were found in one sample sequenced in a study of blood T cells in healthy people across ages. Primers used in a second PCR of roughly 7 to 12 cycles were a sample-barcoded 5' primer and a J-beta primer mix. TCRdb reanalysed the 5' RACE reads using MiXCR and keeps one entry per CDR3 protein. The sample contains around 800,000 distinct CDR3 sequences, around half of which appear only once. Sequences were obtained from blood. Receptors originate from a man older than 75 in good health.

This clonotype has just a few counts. DNA for the CDR3: TGTGCCAGCAGCGCGGGACTAGCGGGAGCCGGTGAGCAGTTCTTC. Translation: CASSAGLAGAGEQFF. V gene TRBV9 combines with J gene TRBJ2-1; 14 bases match TRBD2. This CDR3 comprises 15 residues. The V and J ends lost 3 bases and 9 bases, in that order; junction bases with no gene match: 5. CDR1 and CDR2 (germline): SGDLS, YYNGEE.

This CDR3 is CATSDDDSPRGLNQHF. The CDR3 DNA is TGTGCCACCAGTGACGACGACAGCCCCAGGGGATTGAACCAGCATTTT. The rearrangement links TRBV24-1 to TRBJ1-5; a possible D gene is TRBD1 (6 bases). Trimming removed 4 bases at V and 12 bases at J, with 24 bases between. The germline gives CDR1 KGHDR, CDR2 SFDVKD. The CDR3 runs to 16 residues.

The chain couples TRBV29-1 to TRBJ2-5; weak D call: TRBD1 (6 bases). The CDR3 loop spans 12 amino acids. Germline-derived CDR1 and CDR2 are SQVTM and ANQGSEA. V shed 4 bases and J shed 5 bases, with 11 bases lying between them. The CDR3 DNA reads TGCAGCGTTGCATCAGGGGACGAGACCCAGTACTTC. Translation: CSVASGDETQYF.

The CDR3 sequence: CATRGAGSNYGYTF. The DNA of the CDR3 is TGTGCCACCAGGGGCGCGGGGTCTAACTATGGCTACACCTTC. The gene calls are TRBV28 and TRBJ1-2; tentative D call: TRBD1 (6 bases). The germline gives CDR1 MDHEN, CDR2 SYDVKM. The CDR3 consists of 14 residues. V was clipped by 10 bases and J by 0 bases, with 15 bases between them.

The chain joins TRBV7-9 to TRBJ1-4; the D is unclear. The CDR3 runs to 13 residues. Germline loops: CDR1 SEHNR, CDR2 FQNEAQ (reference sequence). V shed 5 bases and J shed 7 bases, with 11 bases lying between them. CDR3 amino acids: CASSAEGPEKLFF. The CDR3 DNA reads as TGTGCCAGCAGCGCCGAAGGACCTGAAAAACTGTTTTTT.

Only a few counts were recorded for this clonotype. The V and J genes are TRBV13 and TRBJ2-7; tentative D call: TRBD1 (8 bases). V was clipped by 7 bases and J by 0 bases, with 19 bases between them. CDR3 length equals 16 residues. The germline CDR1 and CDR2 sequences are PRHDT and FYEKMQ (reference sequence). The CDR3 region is CASNSGGGQGSYEQYF. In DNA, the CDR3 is TGTGCCAGCAACTCGGGGGGAGGACAGGGCTCCTACGAGCAGTACTTC.

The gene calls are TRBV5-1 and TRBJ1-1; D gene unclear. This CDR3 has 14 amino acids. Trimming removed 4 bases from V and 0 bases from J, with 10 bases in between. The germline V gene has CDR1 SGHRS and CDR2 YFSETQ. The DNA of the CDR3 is TGCGCCAGCAGCCCAAACAGCATGAACACTGAAGCTTTCTTT. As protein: CASSPNSMNTEAFF. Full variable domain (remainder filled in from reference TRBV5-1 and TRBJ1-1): KAGVTQTPRYLIKTRGQQVTLSCSPISGHRSVSWYQQTPGQGLQFLFEYFSETQRNKGNFPGRFSGRQFSNSRSEMNVSTLELGDSALYLCASSPNSMNTEAFFGQGTRLTVV.

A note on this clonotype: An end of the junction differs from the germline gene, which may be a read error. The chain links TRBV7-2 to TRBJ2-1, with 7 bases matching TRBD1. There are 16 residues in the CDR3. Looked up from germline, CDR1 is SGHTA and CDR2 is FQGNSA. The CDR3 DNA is TGTGCCAGCAGCCGCGACAGGGCTAGCTCCTACAATGGGCAGTTCTTC. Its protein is CASSRDRASSYNGQFF.

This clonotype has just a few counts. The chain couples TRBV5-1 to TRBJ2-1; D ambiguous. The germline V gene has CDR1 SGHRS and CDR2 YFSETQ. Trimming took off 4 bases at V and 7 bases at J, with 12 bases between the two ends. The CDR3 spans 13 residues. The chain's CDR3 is CASSNLAKNEQFF. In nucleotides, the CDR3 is TGCGCCAGCAGCAACCTGGCAAAAAATGAGCAGTTCTTC.

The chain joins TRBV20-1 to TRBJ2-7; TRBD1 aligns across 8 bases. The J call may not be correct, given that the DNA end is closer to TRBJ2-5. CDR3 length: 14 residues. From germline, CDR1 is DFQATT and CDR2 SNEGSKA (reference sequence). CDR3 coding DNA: TGCAGTGCGTCTACAGGGGGAGTATGGGAGACCCAGTACTTC. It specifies CSASTGGVWETQYF.

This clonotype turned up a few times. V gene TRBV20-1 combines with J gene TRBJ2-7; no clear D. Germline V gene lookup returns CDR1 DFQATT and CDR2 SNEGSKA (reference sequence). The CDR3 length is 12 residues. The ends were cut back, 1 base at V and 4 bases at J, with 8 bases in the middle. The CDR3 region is CSARGPEYEQYF. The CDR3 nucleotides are TGCAGTGCTAGAGGCCCAGAGTACGAGCAGTACTTC.

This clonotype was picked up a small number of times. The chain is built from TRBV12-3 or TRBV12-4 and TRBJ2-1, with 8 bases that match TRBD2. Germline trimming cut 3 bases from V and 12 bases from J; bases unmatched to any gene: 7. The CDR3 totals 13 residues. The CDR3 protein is CASSLQRGIMQFF. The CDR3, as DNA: TGTGCCAGCAGTTTGCAGCGGGGGATTATGCAGTTCTTC.

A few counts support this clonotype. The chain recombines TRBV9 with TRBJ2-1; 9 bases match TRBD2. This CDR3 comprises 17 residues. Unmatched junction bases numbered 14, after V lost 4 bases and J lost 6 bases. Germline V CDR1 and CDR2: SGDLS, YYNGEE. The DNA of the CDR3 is TGTGCCAGCAGCCCTAGAATCGCGGGAGGGGGGGGCAATGAGCAGTTCTTC. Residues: CASSPRIAGGGGNEQFF.

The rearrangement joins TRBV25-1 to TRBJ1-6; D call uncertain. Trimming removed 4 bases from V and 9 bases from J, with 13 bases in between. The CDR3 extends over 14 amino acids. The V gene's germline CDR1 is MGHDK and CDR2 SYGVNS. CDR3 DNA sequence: TGTGCCAGCAGTGCCGGACTGTTGGGTTCACCCCTCCACTTT. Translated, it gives CASSAGLLGSPLHF.

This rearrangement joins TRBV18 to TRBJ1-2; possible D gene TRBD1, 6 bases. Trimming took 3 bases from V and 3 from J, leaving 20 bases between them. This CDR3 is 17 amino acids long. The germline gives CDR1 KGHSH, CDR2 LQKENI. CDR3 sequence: CASSPVGSGVGYYGYTF. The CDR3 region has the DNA TGTGCCAGCTCACCGGTAGGGTCAGGGGTTGGATACTATGGCTACACCTTC.

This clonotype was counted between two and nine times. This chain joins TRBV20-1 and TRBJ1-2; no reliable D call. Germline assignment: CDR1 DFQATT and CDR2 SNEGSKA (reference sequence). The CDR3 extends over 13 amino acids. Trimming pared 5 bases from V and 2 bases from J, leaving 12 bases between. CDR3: CSAEAPGNYGYTF. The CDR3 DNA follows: TGCAGTGCTGAGGCCCCGGGCAACTATGGCTACACCTTC.

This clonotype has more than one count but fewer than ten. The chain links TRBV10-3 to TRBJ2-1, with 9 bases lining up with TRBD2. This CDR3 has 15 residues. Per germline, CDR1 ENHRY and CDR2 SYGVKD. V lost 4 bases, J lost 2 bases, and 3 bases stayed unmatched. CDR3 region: CAISVSGGPYNEQFF. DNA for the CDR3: TGTGCCATCAGTGTTAGCGGGGGACCCTACAATGAGCAGTTCTTC.

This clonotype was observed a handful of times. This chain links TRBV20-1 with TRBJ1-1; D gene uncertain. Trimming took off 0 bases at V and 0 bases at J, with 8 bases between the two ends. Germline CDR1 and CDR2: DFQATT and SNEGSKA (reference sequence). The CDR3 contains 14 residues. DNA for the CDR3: TGCAGTGCTAGAGATCGTCGTATGAACACTGAAGCTTTCTTT. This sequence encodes CSARDRRMNTEAFF.

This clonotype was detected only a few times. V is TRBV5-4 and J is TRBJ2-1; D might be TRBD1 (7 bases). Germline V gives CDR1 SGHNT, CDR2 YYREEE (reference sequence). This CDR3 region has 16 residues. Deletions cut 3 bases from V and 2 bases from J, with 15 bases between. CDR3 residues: CASSSEGARTYNEQFF. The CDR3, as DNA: TGTGCCAGCAGCTCGGAGGGGGCTAGGACCTACAATGAGCAGTTCTTC.

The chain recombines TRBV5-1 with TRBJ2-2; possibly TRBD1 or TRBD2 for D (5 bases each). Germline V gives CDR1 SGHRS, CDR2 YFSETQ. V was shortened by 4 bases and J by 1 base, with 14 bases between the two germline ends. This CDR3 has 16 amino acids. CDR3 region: CASSGGSGRNTGELFF. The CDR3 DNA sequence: TGCGCCAGCAGCGGAGGATCGGGACGGAACACCGGGGAGCTGTTTTTT. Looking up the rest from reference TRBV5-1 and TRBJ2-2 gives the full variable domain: KAGVTQTPRYLIKTRGQQVTLSCSPISGHRSVSWYQQTPGQGLQFLFEYFSETQRNKGNFPGRFSGRQFSNSRSEMNVSTLELGDSALYLCASSGGSGRNTGELFFGEGSRLTVL.